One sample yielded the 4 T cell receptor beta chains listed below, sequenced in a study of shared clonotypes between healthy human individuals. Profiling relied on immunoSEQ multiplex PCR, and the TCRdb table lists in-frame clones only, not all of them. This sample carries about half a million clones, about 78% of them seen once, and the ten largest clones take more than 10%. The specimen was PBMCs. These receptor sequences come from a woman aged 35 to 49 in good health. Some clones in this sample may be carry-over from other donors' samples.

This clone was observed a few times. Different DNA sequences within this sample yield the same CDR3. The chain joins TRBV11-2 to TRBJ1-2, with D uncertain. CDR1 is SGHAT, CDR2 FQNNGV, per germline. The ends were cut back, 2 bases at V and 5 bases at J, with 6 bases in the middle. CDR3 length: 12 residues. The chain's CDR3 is CASSLTAYGYTF. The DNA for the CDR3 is TGTGCCAGCAGCTTAACAGCTTATGGCTACACCTTC.

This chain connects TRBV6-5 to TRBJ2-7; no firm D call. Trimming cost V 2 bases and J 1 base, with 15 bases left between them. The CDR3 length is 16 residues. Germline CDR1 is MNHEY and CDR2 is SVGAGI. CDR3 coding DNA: TGTGCCAGCAGTTACCTCTCCCCGGCCCAATCCTACGAGCAGTACTTC. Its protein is CASSYLSPAQSYEQYF.

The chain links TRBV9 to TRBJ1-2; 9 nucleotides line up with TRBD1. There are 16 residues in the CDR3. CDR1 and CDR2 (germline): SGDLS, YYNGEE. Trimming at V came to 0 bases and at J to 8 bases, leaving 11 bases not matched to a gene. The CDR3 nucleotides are TGTGCCAGCAGCGTAGGTGGACAGGGGTTCCTTCAAGGCTACACCTTC. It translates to CASSVGGQGFLQGYTF.

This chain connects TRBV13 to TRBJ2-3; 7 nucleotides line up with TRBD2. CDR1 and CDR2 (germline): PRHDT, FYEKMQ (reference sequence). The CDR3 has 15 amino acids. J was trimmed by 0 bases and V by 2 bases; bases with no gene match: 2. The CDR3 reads CASSLWGGSTDTQYF. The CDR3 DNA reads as TGTGCCAGCAGCTTATGGGGGGGTAGCACAGATACGCAGTATTTT.